This TCR beta chain was observed in a study of radiotherapy plus CTLA-4 blockade in lung cancer. Overall study: Among all patients, approximately 17% showed objective responses, while 30% to 35% had disease control.

Assay: immunoSEQ multiplex PCR; the TCRdb copy retains only in-frame clones and omits some. The sample holds about 120,000 clones, 70% to 90% seen once. A single count supports this clone. The antigen is undetermined. CDR1 is LNHDA and CDR2 is SQIVND in the germline V gene (reference sequence). The V gene lost 1 base and the J gene lost 0 bases, with 7 bases spanning the gap. The CDR3 consists of 15 residues. Study observations and caveats: Blood-borne expansion of tumor-derived TCR clones followed radiotherapy plus ipilimumab. The best predictor of response was reported to be early blood T cell clone dynamics, with interferon-beta.

Focal radiation with ipilimumab CTLA-4 blockade was given to patients with chemo-refractory metastatic non-small-cell lung cancer. This receptor was obtained from a human donor with non-small cell lung cancer that progressed on radiotherapy plus ipilimumab. The chain recombines TRBV19 with TRBJ2-1, with unresolved D. Specimen: peripheral blood, collected from a patient treated with radiotherapy plus ipilimumab. Here the CDR3 DNA reads TGTGCCAGTAGTATAGCGGTGAGCTCCTACAATGAGCAGTTCTTC. It encodes CASSIAVSSYNEQFF.